The clone carrying this T cell receptor beta chain has a handful of counts. This entry is derived from a study of T-cell reconstitution after alpha-beta-depleted transplantation in children. TCRbeta library construction was performed incorporating unique molecular identifiers. TCRdb processed the PCR reads anew with MiXCR; each CDR3 protein has one entry. The sample holds some 640,000 distinct CDR3 sequences; 16% are singletons and the top ten take approximately 1%. CDR3 length: 15 amino acids. J lost 2 bases, V lost 3 bases, and 5 bases had no gene match. The germline V gene encodes CDR1 SGHTA and CDR2 FQGNSA.

The sequence was collected from a human donor who donated a stem cell graft to a child with acute myeloid leukemia. The sample in question was PBMCs from the stem cell graft donor, obtained from the stem cell graft. V usage is TRBV7-2 and J usage is TRBJ2-3; 7 bases align to TRBD2. Here the CDR3 reads CASSFGGRFTDTQYF. In nucleotides, the CDR3 is TGTGCCAGCAGCTTTGGCGGGAGATTCACAGATACGCAGTATTTT.